Following are 26 T cell receptor beta chains from one sample sequenced in a study of cytomegalovirus exposure and HLA in healthy donors. Researchers ran the PCR with 60 Vbeta and 13 Jbeta primers. The method was immunoSEQ multiplex PCR; TCRdb's version includes in-frame clones alone and lacks a portion of them. Among under 200,000 clones listed, about 77% were seen once. The specimen sequenced was PBMCs. Receptors originate from a woman between 35 and 50 years old in good health and CMV-seropositive.

A note on this clone: This sample also contains other DNA sequences that code for the same CDR3. V and J are TRBV7-2 and TRBJ2-7; tentatively, D is TRBD2 (6 bases). V lost 1 base, J lost 3 bases, and 16 bases lay in between. From germline, CDR1 is SGHTA and CDR2 FQGNSA. This CDR3 contains 16 residues. The CDR3 loop is CASSLGSSGVSYEQYF. Here the CDR3 DNA reads TGTGCCAGCAGCTTAGGCAGCTCGGGGGTAAGCTACGAGCAGTACTTC.

CDR3 residues: CASSTTGDQPQHF. CDR3 sequence (DNA): TGTGCCAGCAGTACGACAGGGGATCAGCCCCAGCATTTT. This sequence joins TRBV6-5 and TRBJ1-5; TRBD1 agrees at 8 bases. CDR1 and CDR2 from the germline V gene are MNHEY and SVGAGI. The V and J ends lost 5 bases and 5 bases, in that order; junction bases with no gene match: 2. The CDR3 length is 13 residues.

The chain couples TRBV12-5 to TRBJ2-2, with TRBD2 as a possible D gene (6 bases). This CDR3 is built from 16 residues. V shed 0 bases and J shed 4 bases, with 12 bases lying between them. The germline V gene encodes CDR1 LGHNT and CDR2 FRNRAP. The CDR3 is CASGLVGGFSTGELFF. The DNA for the CDR3 is TGTGCTAGTGGTTTGGTAGGAGGGTTCAGCACCGGGGAGCTGTTTTTT.

This clone was picked up one time. The rearrangement links TRBV30 to TRBJ1-2; D gene unclear. This CDR3 is built from 15 residues. CDR1 and CDR2 (germline): GTSNPN, SVGIG (reference sequence). Trimming stripped 0 bases from V and 4 bases from J, with 15 bases between. The CDR3 bases are TGTGCCTGGAGTGTACTGGGAGCTCTAGGCTATGGCTACACCTTC. Translation gives CAWSVLGALGYGYTF. Using reference TRBV30 and TRBJ1-2 for the parts outside the CDR3, the full variable domain is SQTIHQWPATLVQPVGSPLSLECTVEGTSNPNLYWYRQAAGRGLQLLFYSVGIGQISSEVPQNLSASRPQDRQFILSSKKLLLSDSGFYLCAWSVLGALGYGYTFGSGTRLTVV.

This chain uses TRBV19 with TRBJ1-5, with D uncertain. Trimming stripped 5 bases from V and 4 bases from J, with 9 bases between. CDR1 and CDR2 from the germline V gene are LNHDA and SQIVND (reference sequence). The CDR3 is made up of 13 amino acids. This CDR3 reads CASSPRRNQPQHF. As DNA, the CDR3 is TGTGCCAGTAGTCCTAGACGGAATCAGCCCCAGCATTTT.

The CDR3 spells CASSQLPVAGSGTDTQYF. For the CDR3, the DNA is TGTGCCAGCAGCCAGCTTCCGGTAGCGGGGAGCGGCACAGATACGCAGTATTTT. The J gene is TRBJ2-3, the V gene TRBV7-2, with 8 bases lining up with TRBD2. V gave up 5 bases and J gave up 1 base; unmatched junction bases: 14. The CDR3 is 18 amino acids. CDR1 is SGHTA, CDR2 FQGNSA, per germline.

This clone was counted a single time. The V and J genes are TRBV6-1 and TRBJ2-2; D might be TRBD1 (6 bases). The CDR3 is made up of 15 amino acids. Germline V CDR1 and CDR2: MNHNS, SASEGT. Trimming removed 6 bases at V and 4 bases at J, with 15 bases between. CDR3 region: CASSHRTVPTGELFF. CDR3 nucleotide sequence: TGTGCCAGCAGCCATCGGACAGTCCCCACCGGGGAGCTGTTTTTT.

The chain joins TRBV19 to TRBJ1-1; D is unresolved. V dropped 8 bases and J dropped 1 base, with 8 bases sitting between them. The CDR3 covers 12 residues. Germline V gives CDR1 LNHDA, CDR2 SQIVND (reference sequence). CDR3 in amino acids: CASARQNTEAFF. CDR3 in DNA: TGTGCCAGTGCCAGACAGAACACTGAAGCTTTCTTT.

The rearrangement links TRBV19 to TRBJ2-3, with a possible D match to TRBD2 (6 bases). CDR3 size: 13 residues. CDR1 is LNHDA, CDR2 SQIVND, per germline (reference sequence). Trimming left V 10 bases short and J 0 bases short, with 11 bases between. Written as DNA, the CDR3 is TGTGCCACCCGGGGGATAAGCACAGATACGCAGTATTTT. Its protein is CATRGISTDTQYF. The entire variable domain, with the rest obtained from reference TRBV19 and TRBJ2-3, is as follows: DGGITQSPKYLFRKEGQNVTLSCEQNLNHDAMYWYRQDPGQGLRLIYYSQIVNDFQKGDIAEGYSVSREKKESFPLTVTSAQKNPTAFYLCATRGISTDTQYFGPGTRLTVL.

This sequence joins TRBV6-5 and TRBJ2-7; TRBD2 agrees at 7 bases. V trimming: 5 bases; J trimming: 2 bases; junction bases outside the gene matches: 6. Germline-derived CDR1 and CDR2 are MNHEY and SVGAGI. The length of the CDR3 is 14 residues. Written as DNA, the CDR3 is TGTGCCAGCAGTGGGGGGGACGGCCCCTACGAGCAGTACTTC. This codes for CASSGGDGPYEQYF.

The chain couples TRBV21-1 to TRBJ1-2; the D segment call TRBD1 is taken from the table without a DNA check. TRBV21-1 is labeled a pseudogene. The length of the CDR3 is 19 residues. CDR3 coding DNA: TGTGCCAGCAGCAAAGACTCGTCTCACAGGGGCGCCGCATATAGGGGCTACACCTTC. Protein: CASSKDSSHRGAAYRGYTF.

This sequence joins TRBV4-3 and TRBJ2-5; TRBD2 is a possible D gene (5 bases). The DNA end favors TRBJ2-7, so the J call may be wrong. Germline CDR1 and CDR2: LGHNA and YSLEER. The CDR3 has 13 amino acids. The DNA for the CDR3 is TGCGCCAGCAGCCAAGGGCGGGCCTACGAGCAGTACTTC. Its protein is CASSQGRAYEQYF.

This chain uses TRBV29-1 with TRBJ2-5; 11 nucleotides align to TRBD2. The germline V gene encodes CDR1 SQVTM and CDR2 ANQGSEA. The CDR3 runs to 13 residues. The CDR3 protein is CSYSGGGSETQYF. The CDR3 DNA reads as TGCAGTTATAGCGGGGGGGGTTCAGAGACCCAGTACTTC.

The genes are TRBV7-9 and TRBJ2-7; D is perhaps TRBD2 (6 bases). Germline V lookup: CDR1 SEHNR, CDR2 FQNEAQ (reference sequence). V lost 4 bases and J 2 bases, leaving 21 bases between the germline ends. CDR3 length: 17 amino acids. The CDR3 loop is CASSSARGAGYTYEQYF. CDR3 DNA sequence: TGTGCCAGCAGCTCCGCGAGGGGAGCGGGCTACACCTACGAGCAGTACTTC.

The gene calls are TRBV11-3 and TRBJ2-1; the match to TRBD2 covers 9 bases. Trimming at V came to 4 bases and at J to 0 bases, leaving 7 bases not matched to a gene. The CDR3 loop spans 17 amino acids. Germline CDR1 is SGHNT and CDR2 is YENEEA. CDR3 in amino acids: CASSSSGRYFSYNEQFF. The CDR3 coding sequence is TGTGCCAGCAGCTCCAGCGGGAGGTATTTCTCCTACAATGAGCAGTTCTTC.

The chain employs TRBV18 and TRBJ2-1; 7 positions match TRBD1. The V segment lost 3 bases and the J segment 7 bases; nucleotides outside the gene matches: 15. This CDR3 has 17 amino acids. Germline loops: CDR1 KGHSH, CDR2 LQKENI. CDR3 coding DNA: TGTGCCAGCTCACCGATACGCGTGGGACAGATCCTTAATGAGCAGTTCTTC. Translating gives CASSPIRVGQILNEQFF.

The sample holds one count of this clone. The chain uses TRBV19 and TRBJ1-2, with 9 bases matching TRBD1. The CDR3 runs 14 residues. V lost 4 bases, J lost 3 bases, and 3 bases stayed unmatched. CDR1 LNHDA and CDR2 SQIVND come from the germline V gene (reference sequence). This CDR3 reads CASSKDRGDYGYTF. CDR3 DNA: TGTGCCAGTAGTAAGGACAGGGGAGACTATGGCTACACCTTC.

This clone appeared a few times. The chain uses TRBV19 and TRBJ1-5; no clear D gene. Looked up from germline, CDR1 is LNHDA and CDR2 is SQIVND (reference sequence). The CDR3 has 15 amino acids. Between the trimmed V and J ends, which lost 0 bases and 7 bases, there was a span of 13 bases. The CDR3 spells CASSIDEGTGQPQHF. CDR3 nucleotide sequence: TGTGCCAGTAGTATAGATGAGGGAACGGGACAGCCCCAGCATTTT.

Concerning this clone itself: The sample holds other DNA sequences that translate to the same CDR3. This chain connects TRBV30 to TRBJ1-1, with unresolved D. The CDR3 is 12 amino acids. Germline-derived CDR1 and CDR2 are GTSNPN and SVGIG (reference sequence). Trimming left V 3 bases short and J 0 bases short, with 5 bases between. CDR3 sequence reads: CAWSVLNTEAFF. As DNA, the CDR3 is TGTGCCTGGAGCGTTTTGAACACTGAAGCTTTCTTT.

V gene TRBV6-6 combines with J gene TRBJ2-3; 7 bases fit TRBD2. The germline V gene encodes CDR1 MNHNY and CDR2 SVGAGI (reference sequence). Trimming at V came to 7 bases and at J to 2 bases, leaving 3 bases not matched to a gene. This CDR3 is built from 13 residues. The CDR3 DNA is TGTGCCAGCACTAGCGGCAACACAGATACGCAGTATTTT. Encoded protein: CASTSGNTDTQYF.

This chain links TRBV4-1 with TRBJ2-5; 8 nucleotides agree with TRBD1. The CDR3 covers 16 residues. Germline CDR1 reads MGHRA; CDR2 reads YSYEKL. V lost 1 base to trimming and J lost 2 bases; unmatched junction nucleotides: 6. CDR3 residues: CASSQVVTGVQETQYF. Written as DNA, the CDR3 is TGCGCCAGCAGCCAAGTTGTGACAGGGGTACAAGAGACCCAGTACTTC.

The V call is TRBV7-9, the J call TRBJ2-7; D is perhaps TRBD2 (5 bases). Germline assignment: CDR1 SEHNR and CDR2 FQNEAQ (reference sequence). CDR3 length equals 13 residues. V was trimmed by 5 bases and J by 4 bases, leaving 12 bases between them. The CDR3 loop reads CASSPLSGYEQYF. The CDR3, as DNA: TGTGCCAGCAGCCCCCTCTCGGGATACGAGCAGTACTTC.

This chain links TRBV9 with TRBJ1-2, with 8 bases aligning to TRBD1. Trimming removed 2 bases from V and 6 bases from J; junction bases left unmatched: 6. The germline V gene encodes CDR1 SGDLS and CDR2 YYNGEE. This CDR3 is 14 amino acids long. The CDR3 protein is CASSVTGVSDGYTF. The CDR3 DNA reads TGTGCCAGCAGCGTGACAGGGGTATCGGATGGCTACACCTTC.

J is TRBJ1-3 and V is TRBV6-6, with D tentatively TRBD1 (5 bases). The CDR3 contains 16 residues. V was cut by 7 bases and J by 0 bases, with 16 bases left in between. In germline, CDR1 is MNHNY, CDR2 SVGAGI (reference sequence). In DNA form, the CDR3 reads TGTGCCAGCACCCGAGCGGGGGGAAGCTCTGGAAACACCATATATTTT. This encodes CASTRAGGSSGNTIYF.

The count of this clone is one. The chain uses TRBV6-1 and TRBJ2-2, with D perhaps TRBD1 (5 bases). CDR3 length equals 13 residues. V was cut by 4 bases and J by 3 bases, with 6 bases left in between. The V gene's germline CDR1 is MNHNS and CDR2 SASEGT. The CDR3: CASSVTDTGELFF. The CDR3 DNA reads as TGTGCCAGCAGTGTGACAGACACCGGGGAGCTGTTTTTT.

The chain carries TRBV13 and TRBJ2-7; D remains ambiguous. V lost 3 bases and J lost 0, with 9 bases in between. The germline gives CDR1 PRHDT, CDR2 FYEKMQ (reference sequence). The CDR3 totals 14 residues. The CDR3 reads CASSLGRPSYEQYF. DNA of the CDR3: TGTGCCAGCAGCTTGGGCAGGCCCTCCTACGAGCAGTACTTC.